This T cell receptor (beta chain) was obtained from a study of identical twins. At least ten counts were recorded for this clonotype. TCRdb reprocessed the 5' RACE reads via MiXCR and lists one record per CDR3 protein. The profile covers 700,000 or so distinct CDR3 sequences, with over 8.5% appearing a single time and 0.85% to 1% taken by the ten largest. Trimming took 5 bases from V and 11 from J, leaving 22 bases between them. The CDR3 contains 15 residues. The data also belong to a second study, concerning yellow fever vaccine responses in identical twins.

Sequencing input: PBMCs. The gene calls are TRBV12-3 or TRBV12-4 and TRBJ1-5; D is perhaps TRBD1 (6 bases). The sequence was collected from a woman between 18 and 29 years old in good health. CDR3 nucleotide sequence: TGTGCCAGCAGTCTGCGGGACACTCCCACGGGGACCCAGCATTTT. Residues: CASSLRDTPTGTQHF.